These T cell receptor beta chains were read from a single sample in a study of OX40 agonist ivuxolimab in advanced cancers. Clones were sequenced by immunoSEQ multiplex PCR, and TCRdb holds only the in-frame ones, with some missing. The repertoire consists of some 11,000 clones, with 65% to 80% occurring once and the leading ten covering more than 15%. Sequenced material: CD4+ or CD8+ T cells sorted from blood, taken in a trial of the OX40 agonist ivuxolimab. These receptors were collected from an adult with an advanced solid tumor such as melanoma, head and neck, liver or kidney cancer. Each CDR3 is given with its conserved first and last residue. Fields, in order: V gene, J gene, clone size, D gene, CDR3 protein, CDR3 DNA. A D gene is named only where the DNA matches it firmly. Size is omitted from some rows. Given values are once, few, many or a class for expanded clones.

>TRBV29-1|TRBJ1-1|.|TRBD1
CSVEPTGETEAFF
TGCAGCGTCGAACCGACAGGGGAAACTGAAGCTTTCTTT
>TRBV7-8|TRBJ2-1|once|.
CASTKGDPNYNEQFF
TGTGCCAGCACCAAAGGGGACCCGAACTACAATGAGCAGTTCTTC
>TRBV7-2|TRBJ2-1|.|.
CASSLAPSTNYYNEQFF
TGTGCCAGCAGCTTAGCGCCTAGCACGAATTATTACAATGAGCAGTTCTTC
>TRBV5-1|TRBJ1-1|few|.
CASSIGQTNTEAFF
TGCGCCAGCAGCATAGGACAGACGAACACTGAAGCTTTCTTT
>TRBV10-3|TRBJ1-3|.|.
CAITDFSGNTIYF
TGTGCCATCACCGACTTCTCTGGAAACACCATATATTTT
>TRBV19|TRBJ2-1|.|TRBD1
CASSSPPGTGANEQFF
TGTGCCAGTAGTTCACCCCCCGGGACAGGGGCGAATGAGCAGTTCTTC
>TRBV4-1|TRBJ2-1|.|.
CASSQGTAGYTDEQFF
TGCGCCAGCAGCCAAGGGACGGCAGGATACACGGATGAGCAGTTCTTC
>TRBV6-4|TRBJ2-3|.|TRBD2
CASSVSGGAPDTQYF
TGTGCCAGCAGCGTTAGCGGGGGGGCCCCAGATACGCAGTATTTT
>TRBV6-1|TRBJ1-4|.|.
CASSEDWGLNEKLFF
TGTGCCAGCAGTGAAGATTGGGGTCTCAATGAAAAACTGTTTTTT
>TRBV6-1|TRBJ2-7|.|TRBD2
CASSEALAGAGEQYF
TGTGCCAGCAGTGAAGCACTAGCGGGAGCGGGGGAGCAGTACTTC
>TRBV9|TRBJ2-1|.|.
CASSPRWQGYNEQFF
TGTGCCAGCAGCCCAAGGTGGCAGGGCTACAATGAGCAGTTCTTC
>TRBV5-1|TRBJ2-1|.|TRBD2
CASSTTTSGRAPQFF
TGCGCCAGCAGCACCACGACTAGCGGGAGGGCCCCCCAGTTCTTC
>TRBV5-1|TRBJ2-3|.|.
CASSSLAKDTQYF
TGCGCCAGCAGCTCACTAGCAAAAGATACGCAGTATTTT
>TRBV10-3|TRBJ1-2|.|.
CAIMSRQANYGYTF
TGTGCCATCATGAGCAGGCAAGCTAACTATGGCTACACCTTC
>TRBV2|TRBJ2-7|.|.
CASSVRESYEQYF
TGTGCCAGCAGTGTCAGGGAATCCTACGAGCAGTACTTC
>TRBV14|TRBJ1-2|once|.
CASSPGSYGYTF
TGTGCCAGCAGCCCAGGGTCCTATGGCTACACCTTC
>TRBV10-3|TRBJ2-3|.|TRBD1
CAISDLQGAPNTQYF
TGTGCCATCAGTGATTTACAGGGGGCGCCGAATACGCAGTATTTT
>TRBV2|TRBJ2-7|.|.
CASRYPGQGNEQYF
TGTGCCAGCAGATATCCTGGGCAGGGAAACGAGCAGTACTTC
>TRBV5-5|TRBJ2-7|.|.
CASSSRVGPYEQYF
TGTGCCAGCAGCTCCAGGGTGGGGCCCTACGAGCAGTACTTC
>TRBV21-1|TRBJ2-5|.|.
CASSPGAPSGRHQGEQYF
TGTGCCAGCAGCCCCGGGGCCCCTAGCGGGAGGCACCAAGGTGAGCAGTACTTC
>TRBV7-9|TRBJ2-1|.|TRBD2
CASSPRGGLAGGGEQFF
TGTGCCAGCAGCCCCCGGGGCGGACTAGCGGGGGGAGGGGAGCAGTTCTTC
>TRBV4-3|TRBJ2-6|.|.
CASSLRKTSQSRANVLTF
TGCGCCAGCAGCCTCAGGAAGACGTCACAAAGTCGGGCCAACGTCCTGACTTTC
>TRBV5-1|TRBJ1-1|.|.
CASSLAGENEAFF
TGCGCCAGCAGCTTGGCCGGGGAAAATGAAGCTTTCTTT
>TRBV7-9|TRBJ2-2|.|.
CASKSGNTGELFF
TGTGCCAGCAAGTCTGGGAACACCGGGGAGCTGTTTTTT
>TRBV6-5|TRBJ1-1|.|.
CASSYSGPLNTEAFF
TGTGCCAGCAGTTACTCGGGCCCTTTGAACACTGAAGCTTTCTTT
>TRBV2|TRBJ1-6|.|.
CASRGLSPLHF
TGTGCCAGCAGGGGGCTTTCACCCCTCCACTTT
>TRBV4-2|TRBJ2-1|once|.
CASSLGSEQFF
TGTGCCAGCAGCTTGGGAAGTGAGCAGTTCTTC
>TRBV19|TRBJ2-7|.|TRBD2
CASSIGEGSYEQYF
TGTGCCAGTAGTATAGGGGAGGGATCCTACGAGCAGTACTTC
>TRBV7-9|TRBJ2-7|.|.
CASSPGLNFIYEQYF
TGTGCCAGCAGTCCCGGACTTAACTTCATCTACGAGCAGTACTTC
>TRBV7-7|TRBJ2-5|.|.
CASSLDTGEQETQYF
TGTGCTAGCAGCTTAGATACGGGGGAACAAGAGACCCAGTACTTC
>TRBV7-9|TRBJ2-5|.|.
CASSSPTAQETQYF
TGTGCCAGCAGCTCTCCGACAGCTCAAGAGACCCAGTACTTC
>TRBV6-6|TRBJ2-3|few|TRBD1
CASSLAPTGGTDTQYF
TGTGCCAGCAGCCTTGCACCGACAGGGGGCACAGATACGCAGTATTTT
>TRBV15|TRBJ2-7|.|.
CATSRDEGAEQYF
TGTGCCACCAGCAGAGATGAGGGCGCCGAGCAGTACTTC
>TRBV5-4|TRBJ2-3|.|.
CASSLAGGGPDTQYF
TGTGCCAGCAGCTTGGCCGGCGGGGGCCCAGATACGCAGTATTTT
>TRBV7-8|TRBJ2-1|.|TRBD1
CASSSDSGTGTEQFF
TGTGCCAGCAGCTCAGATTCCGGGACAGGGACTGAGCAGTTCTTC
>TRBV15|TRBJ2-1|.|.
CATSRDKAGEPGYNEQFF
TGTGCCACCAGCAGAGATAAGGCGGGCGAGCCGGGGTACAATGAGCAGTTCTTC
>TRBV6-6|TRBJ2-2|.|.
CASSGEEFSRELFF
TGTGCCAGTTCCGGAGAGGAGTTTAGCCGGGAGCTGTTTTTT
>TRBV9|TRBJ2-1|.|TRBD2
CASSPSGTSGADEQFF
TGTGCCAGCAGCCCCTCCGGGACTAGCGGGGCGGATGAGCAGTTCTTC
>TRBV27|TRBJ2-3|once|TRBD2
CASSSAGSTDTQYF
TGTGCCAGCAGTTCAGCGGGAAGCACAGATACGCAGTATTTT
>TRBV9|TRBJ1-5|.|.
CASSPGPNQPQHF
TGTGCCAGCAGCCCGGGACCGAATCAGCCCCAGCATTTT
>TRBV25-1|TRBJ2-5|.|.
CASSEMGSGVWETQYF
TGTGCCAGCAGTGAAATGGGGTCGGGGGTTTGGGAGACCCAGTACTTC
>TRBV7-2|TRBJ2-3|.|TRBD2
CASSLGSGISTDTQYF
TGTGCCAGCAGCTTAGGGAGCGGGATCAGCACAGATACGCAGTATTTT